What follows describes a single TCR beta chain. Profiled with immunoSEQ multiplex PCR; TCRdb holds only in-frame clones, not every one. The table records about 160,000 clones, roughly four fifths of them present only once. The sample belongs to a study of blood T cell repertoires in COVID-19. The wider study: Specimens from acute and convalescent COVID-19 originated in the United States, Italy and Spain.

V gave up 3 bases and J gave up 5 bases, with 17 bases separating them. The CDR3 loop spans 15 amino acids. Germline CDR1 and CDR2: SGHRS and YFSETQ. The sequence was collected from a human donor with acute or convalescent COVID-19. The donor label of this sample is uncertain. The V gene is TRBV5-1, the J gene TRBJ1-1; D perhaps matches TRBD1 (5 bases). The sample consisted of peripheral blood. For the CDR3, the DNA is TGCGCCAGCAGCTCCGGGGGGAGCTCGGGGACTGAAGCTTTCTTT. This encodes CASSSGGSSGTEAFF.